These 5 T cell receptor beta chains came from one sample sequenced in a study of T cell responses to AZD1222 COVID-19 vaccine. Clones were sequenced by immunoSEQ multiplex PCR, and TCRdb holds only the in-frame ones, with some missing. The sample carries 150,000 to 200,000 clones, around 94% recorded once. The specimen comprised peripheral blood, sampled on day 0 of AZD1222 vaccination. Receptor source: an adult in good health.

This chain uses TRBV18 with TRBJ2-5, with D maybe TRBD1 (6 bases). CDR1 and CDR2 from the germline V gene are KGHSH and LQKENI. V shed 1 base and J shed 2 bases, with 8 bases lying between them. The CDR3 is made up of 14 amino acids. The CDR3 coding sequence is TGTGCCAGCTCACCACGGGACACTCAAGAGACCCAGTACTTC. The encoded protein is CASSPRDTQETQYF.

DNA of the CDR3: TGTGCCACCAGTGATTCAGACCCCCGAGTGGGTAATGAGCAGTTCTTC. Translated: CATSDSDPRVGNEQFF. The rearrangement uses TRBV24-1 and TRBJ2-1; D unclear. The V end was cut by 2 bases, the J end by 7 bases, with 17 bases between. The CDR3 has 16 residues. The germline CDR1 and CDR2 sequences are KGHDR and SFDVKD.

The rearrangement uses TRBV6-5 and TRBJ1-1; 7 bases fit TRBD1. Losses at the gene ends were 7 bases for V and 3 bases for J; bases not matched to a gene: 8. From germline, CDR1 is MNHEY and CDR2 SVGAGI. The CDR3 has 14 amino acids. CDR3 sequence (DNA): TGTGCCAGCACCTCCGGGACAGAGTACACTGAAGCTTTCTTT. It specifies CASTSGTEYTEAFF.

The V gene is TRBV5-1, the J gene TRBJ1-1, with D perhaps TRBD1 (6 bases). V lost 3 bases and J lost 3, with 18 bases in between. CDR1 is SGHRS, CDR2 YFSETQ, per germline. This CDR3 is 16 amino acids long. The chain's CDR3 is CASSSTREGGHTEAFF. In DNA form, the CDR3 reads TGCGCCAGCAGCTCCACTCGGGAGGGGGGTCACACTGAAGCTTTCTTT.

The chain carries TRBV18 and TRBJ1-4; 9 nucleotides match TRBD1. Germline V gene data show CDR1 as KGHSH and CDR2 as LQKENI. This CDR3 is built from 15 residues. J gave up 4 bases and V 3 bases, and 3 bases lay outside the gene matches. CDR3 nucleotide sequence: TGTGCCAGCTCACCGATGACAGGGGGTAATGAAAAACTGTTTTTT. This encodes CASSPMTGGNEKLFF.